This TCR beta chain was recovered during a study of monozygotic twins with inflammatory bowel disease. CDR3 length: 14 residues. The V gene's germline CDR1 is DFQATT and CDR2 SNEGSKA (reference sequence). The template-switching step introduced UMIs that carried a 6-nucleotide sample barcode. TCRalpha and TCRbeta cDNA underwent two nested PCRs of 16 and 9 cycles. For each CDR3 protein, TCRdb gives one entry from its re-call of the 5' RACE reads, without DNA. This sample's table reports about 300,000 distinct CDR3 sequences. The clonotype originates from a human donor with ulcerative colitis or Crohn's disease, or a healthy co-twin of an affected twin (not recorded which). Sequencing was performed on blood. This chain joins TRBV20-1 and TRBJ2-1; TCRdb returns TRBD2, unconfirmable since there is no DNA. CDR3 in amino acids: CSAGLAASYNEQFF.